Each of the 20 T cell receptor beta chains below was sequenced from the same sample in a study of vaccination and CD4 T cells after COVID-19. Their antigen targets remain unknown. Sequence data for DNA of cultured CD4+ T cells were generated by the Oncomine TCR Beta short-read assay. A single record per CDR3 protein comes from TCRdb applying MiXCR to the PCR reads. This sample has approximately 11,000 distinct CDR3 sequences, with 55% to 70% found just once. Indicated treatment: roughly ten-day PBMC culture with coronavirus spike peptide pools or control peptides (ViraFEST assay). Specimen: CD4+ T cells from blood, cultured in vitro. The receptors were gathered from a human donor who had recovered from COVID-19.

There are a few counts of this clonotype. The chain employs TRBV15 and TRBJ1-6; 7 nucleotides align to TRBD1. Germline CDR1 is LNHNV and CDR2 is YYDKDF (reference sequence). The CDR3 runs to 15 residues. V shed 3 bases and J 5 bases; nucleotides not matched to a gene: 4. The CDR3 DNA follows: TGTGCCACCAGCAGCGAGGGACAGCATAATTCACCCCTCCACTTT. This encodes CATSSEGQHNSPLHF.

The chain links TRBV15 to TRBJ1-1; no reliable D call. Between the trimmed V and J ends, which lost 1 base and 4 bases, there was a span of 4 bases. Germline V gene data show CDR1 as LNHNV and CDR2 as YYDKDF (reference sequence). The CDR3 runs to 12 residues. The CDR3 sequence is CATSRVRTEAFF. The CDR3 coding sequence is TGTGCCACCAGCAGAGTACGCACTGAAGCTTTCTTT. Complete variable domain (other parts from reference TRBV15 and TRBJ1-1): DAMVIQNPRYQVTQFGKPVTLSCSQTLNHNVMYWYQQKSSQAPKLLFHYYDKDFNNEADTPDNFQSRRPNTSFCFLDIRSPGLGDTAMYLCATSRVRTEAFFGQGTRLTVV.

The chain has TRBV6-2 or TRBV6-3 and TRBJ2-5, with a tentative D call TRBD2 (6 bases). Between the trimmed V and J ends, which lost 5 bases and 2 bases, there was a span of 12 bases. Germline V gives CDR1 MNHEY, CDR2 SVGEGT. This CDR3 has 14 residues. The CDR3 region has the DNA TGTGCCAGCAGTAGGGGACTGGGTCAAGAGACCCAGTACTTC. Protein sequence: CASSRGLGQETQYF.

V gene TRBV11-2 combines with J gene TRBJ1-1, with D hard to call. The CDR3 is made up of 14 amino acids. Between the trimmed V and J ends, which lost 2 bases and 0 bases, there was a span of 7 bases. Looked up from germline, CDR1 is SGHAT and CDR2 is FQNNGV. The DNA for the CDR3 is TGTGCCAGCAGCTTATTACGGATGAACACTGAAGCTTTCTTT. It translates to CASSLLRMNTEAFF.

This clonotype was picked up a small number of times. This chain joins TRBV21-1 and TRBJ1-2; no DNA check was done on the table's D call, TRBD1. TRBV21-1 is classified as a pseudogene. The CDR3 is 14 residues long. In DNA, the CDR3 is TGTGCCAGCAGCCCCCGACAGGGGATGTATGGCTACACCTTC. Protein sequence: CASSPRQGMYGYTF.

This clonotype was detected only a few times. This chain joins TRBV6-2 or TRBV6-3 and TRBJ2-5; D may be TRBD2 (6 bases). The germline V gene encodes CDR1 MNHEY and CDR2 SVGEGT. The CDR3 totals 14 residues. The V end lost 7 bases, the J end lost 1 base, and 13 bases lay between the germline ends. The CDR3, as DNA: TGTGCCAGCAATCGGGCGGGGCCCCAAGAGACCCAGTACTTC. Translation: CASNRAGPQETQYF.

The V and J genes are TRBV5-4 and TRBJ1-2; 7 bases are a match to TRBD1. CDR1 SGHNT and CDR2 YYREEE come from the germline V gene (reference sequence). V dropped 4 bases and J dropped 6; count of bases not matched to a gene: 15. The CDR3 is 16 residues long. The CDR3 region has the DNA TGTGCCAGCAGCGTCGCCCGGGGGGGACAGACCAATGGCTACACCTTC. It specifies CASSVARGGQTNGYTF.

Only a few counts were recorded for this clonotype. The chain recombines TRBV20-1 with TRBJ1-2, with 8 bases identical to TRBD1. Germline V lookup: CDR1 DFQATT, CDR2 SNEGSKA (reference sequence). The V segment lost 5 bases and the J segment 3 bases; nucleotides outside the gene matches: 5. The CDR3 sequence is 13 residues long. This CDR3 is CSAQDRAYYGYTF. CDR3 DNA: TGCAGTGCTCAGGACAGGGCCTACTATGGCTACACCTTC.

This sequence joins TRBV5-5 and TRBJ1-6; D is ambiguous. The CDR3 contains 15 residues. CDR1 is SGHKS, CDR2 YYEKEE, per germline (reference sequence). The V gene lost 2 bases and the J gene lost 8 bases, with 14 bases spanning the gap. The CDR3, as DNA: TGTGCCAGCAGCTTCCGTCAAAACCGGGATTCACCCCTCCACTTT. Amino acid sequence: CASSFRQNRDSPLHF. The full variable domain, with the rest looked up from reference TRBV5-5 and TRBJ1-6, is DAGVTQSPTHLIKTRGQQVTLRCSPISGHKSVSWYQQVLGQGPQFIFQYYEKEERGRGNFPDRFSARQFPNYSSELNVNALLLGDSALYLCASSFRQNRDSPLHFGNGTRLTVT.

The genes are TRBV6-2 or TRBV6-3 and TRBJ1-1; D gene ambiguous. CDR3 length: 15 amino acids. V was shortened by 4 bases and J by 0 bases, with 12 bases between the two germline ends. The germline CDR1 and CDR2 sequences are MNHEY and SVGEGT. CDR3: CASSSDGAMNTEAFF. The CDR3 DNA reads as TGTGCCAGCAGTTCGGACGGCGCCATGAACACTGAAGCTTTCTTT.

The chain uses TRBV6-2 or TRBV6-3 and TRBJ2-7, with TRBD1 as a possible D gene (5 bases). This CDR3 comprises 13 residues. Germline V gene lookup returns CDR1 MNHEY and CDR2 SVGEGT. Trimming shortened V by 2 bases and J by 6 bases, and 11 bases separated the two germline ends. CDR3 DNA sequence: TGTGCCAGCAGTTACCGGCAGGGATCCGAGCAGTACTTC. Amino acids: CASSYRQGSEQYF.

The chain employs TRBV7-9 and TRBJ1-2; D call uncertain. The germline V gene has CDR1 SEHNR and CDR2 FQNEAQ (reference sequence). V lost 6 bases, J lost 2 bases, and 7 bases lay in between. The CDR3 length is 12 residues. CDR3 loop: CASSAQNYGYTF. The DNA of the CDR3 is TGTGCCAGCAGTGCACAGAACTATGGCTACACCTTC.

The gene calls are TRBV20-1 and TRBJ2-3; weak D call: TRBD2 (6 bases). This CDR3 is 15 amino acids long. Trimming took 3 bases from V and 0 from J, leaving 13 bases between them. Germline loops: CDR1 DFQATT, CDR2 SNEGSKA (reference sequence). CDR3 protein: CSARSSGRSTDTQYF. In nucleotides, the CDR3 is TGCAGTGCTAGGTCGTCAGGGAGGAGCACAGATACGCAGTATTTT.

CDR3 nucleotides: TGCGCCAGCAGGGGAACCCGGGACAGCTACGAGCAGTACTTC. It encodes CASRGTRDSYEQYF. V gene TRBV23-1 combines with J gene TRBJ2-7; 7 bases agree with TRBD1. TRBV23-1 qualifies as an ORF whose function is uncertain. This CDR3 has 14 amino acids. Trimming took 6 bases from V and 3 from J; bases not matched to a gene: 8.

The chain combines TRBV19 with TRBJ1-2, with D maybe TRBD1 (6 bases). The V end was cut by 7 bases, the J end by 4 bases, with 22 bases between. This CDR3 is 16 amino acids long. Looked up from germline, CDR1 is LNHDA and CDR2 is SQIVND (reference sequence). Written as DNA, the CDR3 is TGTGCCAGTAAGTCCGGACAGCTCGTGGGAGGCTATGGCTACACCTTC. Translated: CASKSGQLVGGYGYTF.

This clonotype was counted a few times. The gene calls are TRBV6-2 or TRBV6-3 and TRBJ2-3; the D is unclear. Germline V gene data show CDR1 as MNHEY and CDR2 as SVGEGT. Trimming cost V 6 bases and J 9 bases, with 13 bases left between them. The CDR3 runs to 12 residues. Here the CDR3 DNA reads TGTGCCAGCAGCCTTAACTGGGGAACGCAGTATTTT. Translation: CASSLNWGTQYF.

This clonotype was counted between two and nine times. The V call is TRBV27, the J call TRBJ1-5; 10 bases line up with TRBD1. The ends lost 6 bases at V and 9 bases at J; junction bases unmatched: 8. This CDR3 is built from 14 residues. Germline V CDR1 and CDR2: MNHEY, SMNVEV (reference sequence). The CDR3, as DNA: TGTGCCAGCAGCTGGGGGACAGGGGAAGGGCCCCAGCATTTT. It encodes CASSWGTGEGPQHF.

The rearrangement joins TRBV2 to TRBJ1-2; the D is unclear. Trimming stripped 6 bases from V and 8 bases from J, with 13 bases between. The CDR3 sequence is 12 residues long. Germline lookup yields CDR1 SNHLY and CDR2 FYNNEI. The CDR3 nucleotides read TGTGCCAGCAGGAGCCAAGATCAGGGCTACACCTTC. It codes for CASRSQDQGYTF.

V gene TRBV6-1 combines with J gene TRBJ1-5; TRBD1 might be the D (6 bases). V was pared by 7 bases and J by 0 bases, with 13 bases between. The germline V gene has CDR1 MNHNS and CDR2 SASEGT. The CDR3 runs to 15 residues. The CDR3: CASTSLGASNQPQHF. The DNA of the CDR3 is TGTGCCAGCACGTCTTTGGGGGCTAGCAATCAGCCCCAGCATTTT.

V and J are TRBV7-2 and TRBJ2-1; 14 bases are a match to TRBD2. Germline loops: CDR1 SGHTA, CDR2 FQGNSA. The CDR3 is made up of 15 amino acids. Unmatched junction bases numbered 5, after V lost 6 bases and J lost 7 bases. In nucleotides, the CDR3 is TGTGCCAGCAGGACGGGACTAGCGGGAGCTAATGAGCAGTTCTTC. Amino acids: CASRTGLAGANEQFF.